Below, 32 T cell receptor beta chains from the same sample are listed, as sequenced in a study of blood T cells in healthy people across ages. The authors ran a second PCR of roughly 6 to 11 cycles using a sample-barcoded 5' primer and a J-beta primer mix. TCRdb reanalysed the 5' RACE reads using MiXCR and keeps one entry per CDR3 protein. The sample lists approximately 730,000 distinct CDR3 sequences; 35% to 45% were seen once. The sample consisted of blood. These receptors were obtained from a woman aged 60-70 years in good health.

The chain employs TRBV7-9 and TRBJ1-4; no definite D call. Per germline, CDR1 SEHNR and CDR2 FQNEAQ (reference sequence). The CDR3 sequence is 13 residues long. The V end was cut by 7 bases, the J end by 7 bases, with 13 bases between. The CDR3: CASIRSPGEKLFF. DNA for the CDR3: TGTGCCAGCATTCGCAGTCCCGGTGAAAAACTGTTTTTT.

This chain joins TRBV20-1 and TRBJ1-2, with D perhaps matching TRBD1 (5 bases). The CDR3 loop spans 12 amino acids. The V end was cut by 6 bases, the J end by 4 bases, with 12 bases between. Germline V gives CDR1 DFQATT, CDR2 SNEGSKA (reference sequence). The CDR3 is CSAATGSYGYTF. CDR3 in DNA: TGCAGTGCAGCCACAGGAAGCTATGGCTACACCTTC.

A remark on this clonotype: A much larger clonotype is one base distant, so this may be a read error. The rearrangement joins TRBV5-1 to TRBJ1-2; no firm D call. The CDR3 covers 13 residues. CDR1 SGHRS and CDR2 YFSETQ come from the germline V gene. CDR3 sequence (DNA): TGCGCCAACAGCGGGATTCCTAACTATGGCTACACCTTC. This encodes CANSGIPNYGYTF.

This clonotype has at least ten counts. The rearrangement links TRBV6-2 or TRBV6-3 to TRBJ2-3; D is possibly TRBD2 (6 bases). V was shortened by 0 bases and J by 4 bases, with 17 bases between the two germline ends. The CDR3 spans 17 residues. The germline CDR1 and CDR2 sequences are MNHEY and SVGEGT. In nucleotides, the CDR3 is TGTGCCAGCAGTTACTCGATTTCTAGCGAACCATCAGATACGCAGTATTTT. It codes for CASSYSISSEPSDTQYF.

The table lists this clonotype with a few counts. The chain is built from TRBV6-5 and TRBJ2-3, with 10 bases that match TRBD2. V lost 5 bases and J lost 5; bases outside the gene matches: 7. Germline assignment: CDR1 MNHEY and CDR2 SVGAGI. The CDR3 loop spans 15 amino acids. The CDR3 DNA reads as TGTGCCAGCAGTCCCCTAGCGGGAGTCGGAGATACGCAGTATTTT. Protein product: CASSPLAGVGDTQYF.

This chain connects TRBV5-5 to TRBJ2-4; either TRBD1 or TRBD2 may supply D (5 bases each). The J call could be wrong; TRBJ2-7 is a better fit for the DNA end. The V gene's germline CDR1 is SGHKS and CDR2 YYEKEE (reference sequence). This CDR3 is 15 amino acids long. The CDR3 here is CASTTGRAENYEQYF. In DNA form, the CDR3 reads TGTGCCAGCACCACGGGACGAGCGGAGAACTACGAGCAGTACTTC.

This clonotype occurred a few times. The chain joins TRBV10-3 to TRBJ1-2; a possible D gene is TRBD1 (5 bases). V was clipped by 2 bases and J by 5 bases, with 9 bases between them. The CDR3 consists of 13 residues. The V gene's germline CDR1 is ENHRY and CDR2 SYGVKD. The CDR3 DNA sequence: TGTGCCATCAGTGAGGCCCGGGGGTATGGCTACACCTTC. The encoded protein is CAISEARGYGYTF.

The J gene is TRBJ1-2, the V gene TRBV29-1; D is possibly TRBD1 (5 bases). The V end was cut by 6 bases, the J end by 9 bases, with 17 bases between. Germline CDR1 SQVTM, CDR2 ANQGSEA. CDR3 length: 12 residues. The CDR3 here is CSVSDTGGSYTF. In nucleotides, the CDR3 is TGCAGCGTATCGGACACCGGCGGGAGCTACACCTTC.

The table lists this clonotype with many counts. This sequence joins TRBV29-1 and TRBJ2-5; 7 bases map to TRBD2. CDR3 length: 15 amino acids. With 6 bases clipped from V and 2 bases from J, the junction kept 12 bases outside the gene matches. The germline CDR1 and CDR2 sequences are SQVTM and ANQGSEA. CDR3 residues: CSVTSGGLAQETQYF. The CDR3 nucleotides are TGCAGCGTGACTTCGGGGGGATTAGCTCAAGAGACCCAGTACTTC.

CDR3 sequence: CSARVRGRRQETQYF. The CDR3 region has the DNA TGCAGTGCTAGAGTCCGCGGGAGGCGGCAAGAGACCCAGTACTTC. The rearrangement links TRBV20-1 to TRBJ2-5; 8 bases align to TRBD2. V was pared by 1 base and J by 2 bases, with 6 bases of the junction left unmatched. The CDR3 runs 15 residues. Per germline, CDR1 DFQATT and CDR2 SNEGSKA (reference sequence).

This clonotype was detected a few times. This chain uses TRBV24-1 with TRBJ2-1, with 10 bases that match TRBD2. This CDR3 has 13 residues. The V gene's germline CDR1 is KGHDR and CDR2 SFDVKD. Trimming at V came to 7 bases and at J to 12 bases, leaving 8 bases not matched to a gene. DNA for the CDR3: TGTGCCACCAGCGGACTAGCGGTTGAAGGGCAGTTCTTC. Its protein product is CATSGLAVEGQFF.

V and J are TRBV6-1 and TRBJ2-2, with D unclear. The CDR3 spans 15 residues. V lost 2 bases, J lost 3 bases, and 10 bases lay in between. Germline loops: CDR1 MNHNS, CDR2 SASEGT. The DNA of the CDR3 is TGTGCCAGCAGTGAATTCAGCCGCTACACCGGGGAGCTGTTTTTT. It encodes CASSEFSRYTGELFF.

This clonotype was seen more than once but under ten times. This chain connects TRBV20-1 to TRBJ2-1, with D unresolved. This CDR3 is 15 amino acids long. Germline assignment: CDR1 DFQATT and CDR2 SNEGSKA (reference sequence). The CDR3 bases are TGCAGCGCATCCCCACTGTCGAGCTCCTACAATGAGCAGTTCTTC. As protein: CSASPLSSSYNEQFF.

The chain recombines TRBV6-2 or TRBV6-3 with TRBJ1-1, with 7 bases fitting TRBD1. The CDR3 is made up of 15 amino acids. After removal of 6 bases from V and 3 bases from J, the junction contained 10 bases not matched to a gene. From germline, CDR1 is MNHEY and CDR2 SVGEGT. The CDR3 DNA is TGTGCCAGCAGCTGGACAGGAGGGGGTGACACTGAAGCTTTCTTT. Protein product: CASSWTGGGDTEAFF.

This clonotype is a singleton in its sample. The chain carries TRBV12-3 or TRBV12-4 and TRBJ1-1; D might be TRBD1 (5 bases). Trimming took 4 bases from V and 10 from J, leaving 10 bases between them. The CDR3 is made up of 11 amino acids. CDR3 loop: CASSSRGGAFF. The CDR3 DNA follows: TGTGCCAGCAGTTCAAGGGGAGGAGCTTTCTTT.

The chain recombines TRBV5-1 with TRBJ1-6, with D perhaps matching TRBD1 (6 bases). Germline lookup yields CDR1 SGHRS and CDR2 YFSETQ. Trimming pared 2 bases from V and 8 bases from J, leaving 14 bases between. The length of the CDR3 is 15 residues. The CDR3 coding sequence is TGCGCCAGCAGCTTATTCAGGGGCCGGGATTCACCCCTCCACTTT. Encoded protein: CASSLFRGRDSPLHF.

Many counts were recorded for this clonotype. The V and J genes are TRBV7-2 and TRBJ1-2; D gene unclear. The CDR3 sequence is 12 residues long. With 1 base removed from V and 5 bases from J, the gap between germline ends came to 5 bases. CDR1 and CDR2 (germline): SGHTA, FQGNSA. CDR3 DNA: TGTGCCAGCAGCTTAGTAGATTATGGCTACACCTTC. It translates to CASSLVDYGYTF.

The chain is built from TRBV9 and TRBJ2-1; 7 nucleotides agree with TRBD1. With V trimmed by 3 bases and J by 2 bases, 5 bases remained unmatched. Germline-derived CDR1 and CDR2 are SGDLS and YYNGEE. The CDR3 runs 15 residues. In DNA, the CDR3 is TGTGCCAGCAGCGACAGGGGAACTACCTACAATGAGCAGTTCTTC. This sequence encodes CASSDRGTTYNEQFF.

This clonotype was seen a handful of times. This rearrangement joins TRBV28 to TRBJ2-7; D possibly corresponds to TRBD1 (6 bases). V was shortened by 5 bases and J by 3 bases, with 14 bases between the two germline ends. This CDR3 is built from 14 residues. The germline V gene encodes CDR1 MDHEN and CDR2 SYDVKM. CDR3 region: CASSVSGQIYEQYF. DNA of the CDR3: TGTGCCAGCAGTGTTTCTGGACAGATCTACGAGCAGTACTTC.

This clonotype occurred a few times. This rearrangement joins TRBV25-1 to TRBJ1-6; no clear D. CDR3 length equals 11 residues. Germline V gene sequence: CDR1 MGHDK, CDR2 SYGVNS. Trimming left V 5 bases short and J 14 bases short, with 10 bases between. The CDR3 DNA reads as TGTGCCAGCAGTTTCCGTCTCACCCTCCACTTT. Translation gives CASSFRLTLHF. Supplemented by reference TRBV25-1 and TRBJ1-6, the full variable domain reads EADIYQTPRYLVIGTGKKITLECSQTMGHDKMYWYQQDPGMELHLIHYSYGVNSTEKGDLSSESTVSRIRTEHFPLTLESARPSHTSQYLCASSFRLTLHFGNGTRLTVT.

This chain connects TRBV7-3 to TRBJ1-1, with D perhaps matching TRBD1 (6 bases). The V end was cut by 5 bases, the J end by 0 bases, with 13 bases between. The germline V gene encodes CDR1 SGHTA and CDR2 FQGTGA. The CDR3 has 15 residues. CDR3 protein: CASSPSGGLNTEAFF. The CDR3 bases are TGTGCCAGCAGCCCCAGTGGGGGCCTGAACACTGAAGCTTTCTTT.

This clonotype was seen only a few times. This chain links TRBV29-1 with TRBJ1-1; D uncertain. Germline CDR1 reads SQVTM; CDR2 reads ANQGSEA. The germline V and J ends were trimmed by 7 bases and 0 bases, with 6 bases remaining between them. The length of the CDR3 is 11 residues. The CDR3 coding sequence is TGCAGCGCAGCCTTGAACACTGAAGCTTTCTTT. It specifies CSAALNTEAFF.

A note on this clonotype: One end of the junction does not line up with germline, which may come from a read error. V and J are TRBV7-7 and TRBJ2-5; TRBD2 matches 11 bases. From germline, CDR1 is SSHAT and CDR2 FNYEAQ (reference sequence). The length of the CDR3 is 16 residues. CDR3 in amino acids: CAGSRNLAGGQETQYF. The CDR3 DNA follows: TGTGCCGGCAGCCGGAACCTAGCGGGGGGACAAGAGACCCAGTACTTC.

Ten or more counts support this clonotype. The V gene is TRBV3-1, the J gene TRBJ2-7, with 8 bases fitting TRBD2. In germline, CDR1 is LGHDT, CDR2 YNNKEL (reference sequence). The CDR3 covers 14 residues. J gave up 1 base and V 4 bases, and 3 bases lay outside the gene matches. CDR3 loop: CASSPTSGSYEQYF. The CDR3 bases are TGTGCCAGCAGCCCAACTAGCGGATCCTACGAGCAGTACTTC.

This clonotype was seen repeatedly, ten times or more. The chain recombines TRBV7-9 with TRBJ2-1, with 11 bases aligning to TRBD1. The CDR3 extends over 16 amino acids. The germline V gene has CDR1 SEHNR and CDR2 FQNEAQ (reference sequence). J gave up 3 bases and V 5 bases, and 6 bases lay outside the gene matches. CDR3 sequence (DNA): TGTGCCAGCAGCCCTTCCGGGACAGGGGGCTACAATGAGCAGTTCTTC. This gives the protein CASSPSGTGGYNEQFF.

This clonotype came up many times. The V gene is TRBV6-5, the J gene TRBJ2-4, with 8 bases matching TRBD1. The V and J ends lost 11 bases and 9 bases, in that order; junction bases with no gene match: 6. The germline CDR1 and CDR2 sequences are MNHEY and SVGAGI. This CDR3 is built from 11 residues. The CDR3 DNA sequence: TGTGCCGCGGGACAGGTTCCCATTCAGTACTTC. As protein: CAAGQVPIQYF.

The rearrangement uses TRBV27 and TRBJ1-2, with TRBD1 matching over 7 bases. This CDR3 spans 16 amino acids. Germline-derived CDR1 and CDR2 are MNHEY and SMNVEV (reference sequence). Trimming took 4 bases from V and 6 from J; bases not matched to a gene: 14. The CDR3 DNA follows: TGTGCCAGCAGTTCCCCCCTGACAGGGACGAGTCATGGCTACACCTTC. Amino acids: CASSSPLTGTSHGYTF.

In its sample, this clonotype was seen many times. The J gene is TRBJ2-1, the V gene TRBV29-1; D is possibly TRBD2 (6 bases). The V end lost 7 bases, the J end lost 10 bases, and 8 bases lay between the germline ends. Germline V gene lookup returns CDR1 SQVTM and CDR2 ANQGSEA. This CDR3 is 9 amino acids long. The CDR3 DNA follows: TGCAGCGCGGGAGCCGAGCAGTTCTTC. Amino acids: CSAGAEQFF.

J is TRBJ1-4 and V is TRBV4-1; D is possibly TRBD1 (6 bases). Trimming cost V 0 bases and J 3 bases, with 14 bases left between them. Per the germline V gene, CDR1 is MGHRA and CDR2 is YSYEKL. The length of the CDR3 is 17 residues. The CDR3 coding sequence is TGCGCCAGCAGCCAAGATCAGGGGAGGGGAGCTAATGAAAAACTGTTTTTT. It translates to CASSQDQGRGANEKLFF.

This chain links TRBV29-1 with TRBJ2-5, with 14 bases aligning to TRBD2. The J call is doubtful: the DNA matches TRBJ2-7 better. CDR1 SQVTM and CDR2 ANQGSEA come from the germline V gene. CDR3 length: 16 amino acids. The DNA of the CDR3 is TGCAGCGTTGATGGGGGACTAGCGGGGGCGATCTACGAGCAGTACTTC. Encoded protein: CSVDGGLAGAIYEQYF.

This chain connects TRBV20-1 to TRBJ2-1, with no clear D. This CDR3 has 13 residues. Germline V gene data show CDR1 as DFQATT and CDR2 as SNEGSKA (reference sequence). V was clipped by 3 bases and J by 2 bases, with 8 bases between them. CDR3 loop: CSASGYPYNEQFF. The CDR3 DNA sequence: TGCAGTGCTAGTGGGTATCCCTACAATGAGCAGTTCTTC.

The chain employs TRBV7-2 and TRBJ2-5; D unclear. CDR1 is SGHTA, CDR2 FQGNSA, per germline. The CDR3 is 15 residues long. The V end was cut by 0 bases, the J end by 4 bases, with 12 bases between. The CDR3 protein is CASSLARALGETQYF. CDR3 sequence (DNA): TGTGCCAGCAGCTTAGCTAGAGCCCTTGGAGAGACCCAGTACTTC. Full variable domain (remainder filled in from reference TRBV7-2 and TRBJ2-5): GAGVSQSPSNKVTEKGKDVELRCDPISGHTALYWYRQSLGQGLEFLIYFQGNSAPDKSGLPSDRFSAERTGGSVSTLTIQRTQQEDSAVYLCASSLARALGETQYFGPGTRLLVL.